This T cell receptor beta chain emerged from a study of cytomegalovirus exposure and HLA in healthy donors. Overall study results and limits: Sequencing likely produced, as an artifact, a cluster of highly shared sequence variants. Exclusion applied to some V segments, including TRBV6-2 and TRBV6-3, as they were indistinguishable. The CMV antigen specificity of a few CMV-associated chains was confirmed through in vitro analysis. It was taken for granted in presence/absence analyses that sequencing depth across donors was roughly uniform.

The PCR used 60 Vbeta and 13 Jbeta primers. TCRdb keeps only in-frame clones here, not all; method: immunoSEQ multiplex PCR. Of some 250,000 clones detected, 82% appear once; the ten largest clones hold 5.4%. Notes on this clone: Its antigen remains unknown.

The germline CDR1 and CDR2 sequences are SGHRS and YFSETQ. V lost 4 bases and J lost 0, with 13 bases in between. The CDR3 runs 16 residues. The TCR sequence derives from a woman aged 40 to 50 in good health and CMV-seropositive. Sequenced material: PBMCs. This chain uses TRBV5-1 with TRBJ1-4; possibly TRBD1 for D (6 bases). The DNA of the CDR3 is TGCGCCAGCAGCCTCGGACAGCGAGCAACTAATGAAAAACTGTTTTTT. Residues: CASSLGQRATNEKLFF.